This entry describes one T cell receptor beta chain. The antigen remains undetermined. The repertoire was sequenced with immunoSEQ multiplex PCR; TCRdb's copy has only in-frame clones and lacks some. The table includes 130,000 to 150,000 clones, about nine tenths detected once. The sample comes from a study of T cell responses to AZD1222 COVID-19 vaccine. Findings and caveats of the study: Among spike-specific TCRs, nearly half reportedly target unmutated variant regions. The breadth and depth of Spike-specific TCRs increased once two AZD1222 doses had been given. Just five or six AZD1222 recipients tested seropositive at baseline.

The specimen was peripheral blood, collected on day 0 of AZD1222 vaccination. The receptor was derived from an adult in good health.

The CDR3, as DNA: TGTGCCAGCAGCCCCCGACAGAACACTGAAGCTTTCTTT. It yields the protein CASSPRQNTEAFF. The chain links TRBV12-3 or TRBV12-4 to TRBJ1-1; no firm D call. The CDR3 is 13 amino acids. The V gene lost 6 bases and the J gene lost 1 base, with 9 bases spanning the gap.